The clone carrying this TCR beta chain was seen just once. These data belong to a study of blood T cell repertoires in COVID-19. At the level of the study: Acute and convalescent COVID-19 samples came from the United States, Italy and Spain.

Source study methods: Amplification from reference gene primers served as the basis for estimated nucleated cell counts. Sequencing used immunoSEQ multiplex PCR; TCRdb keeps in-frame clones, though not all of them. That table furnishes V, J and clone size, whereas the DNA furnished D and trimming. The data contain about 240,000 clones, approximately 83% of them seen just once; the ten biggest clones take up roughly 1.9%. The junction had 5 bases not matched to a gene; V was cut back by 2 bases and J by 8 bases. The germline V gene has CDR1 MNHEY and CDR2 SMNVEV (reference sequence). CDR3 length equals 14 residues.

The material sequenced was peripheral blood. The chain has TRBV27 and TRBJ1-2, with 10 bases identical to TRBD1. This receptor was taken from a man aged 25-40 years who had recovered from COVID-19. CDR3 nucleotide sequence: TGTGCCAGCAGTTTAAGACAGGGGGCAGGAGGCTACACCTTC. It encodes CASSLRQGAGGYTF.